A selection of T cell receptor beta chains follows, all from one sample in a study of tumor and adjacent non-tumor tissue in lung cancer. TCRdb fed the multiplex PCR reads into MiXCR, producing one record per CDR3 protein. The sample shows about 86,000 distinct CDR3 sequences, more than 65% of them seen only once. What was sequenced was distant non-tumor lung tissue. The receptor set was obtained from a woman between 50 and 59 years old with non-small cell lung cancer. The CDR3 runs from the conserved cysteine through the conserved F or W. A D gene is named only where the DNA matches it firmly. Clone size is not always given. Where it is, it says once, few, many or a class for expanded clones.

length: 12; D: .; V: TRBV5-4; J: TRBJ2-1; size: .; DNA: TGTGCTAGCAGCTCGGGCAACGATGAGCAGTTCTTC; CDR3: CASSSGNDEQFF
length: 15; D: .; V: TRBV11-2; J: TRBJ2-1; size: large; DNA: TGTGCCAGCAGCTTAGATTACGGCGGTTGGCATGAGCAGTTCTTC; CDR3: CASSLDYGGWHEQFF
length: 15; D: TRBD2; V: TRBV6-1; J: TRBJ2-1; size: many; DNA: TGTGCCAGCCTCCCGGGACTAGCGGGAGTAGGGGGGCAGTTCTTC; CDR3: CASLPGLAGVGGQFF
length: 17; D: .; V: TRBV20-1; J: TRBJ1-1; size: .; DNA: TGCAGTGCTAGCAAGACAGGATTCCAGCCGTTGAACACTGAAGTTTTCTTT; CDR3: CSASKTGFQPLNTEVFF
length: 15; D: .; V: TRBV5-1; J: TRBJ1-1; size: .; DNA: TGCGCCAGCGGCTTGCAGGATTCGCGGACAACTGAAGTTTTCTTT; CDR3: CASGLQDSRTTEVFF
length: 16; D: .; V: TRBV7-2; J: TRBJ1-3; size: few; DNA: TGTGCCAGCAGCTTAGCCCCACAAGTCTCTGGAAACACCATATGTTTT; CDR3: CASSLAPQVSGNTICF
length: 12; D: .; V: TRBV5-1; J: TRBJ2-7; size: .; DNA: TGCGCCAGCATCACTCGGGGTGGGGAACAGTACTTC; CDR3: CASITRGGEQYF
length: 13; D: .; V: TRBV6-1; J: TRBJ2-3; size: medium-sized; DNA: TGTGCCAGTTCGCGGGGCGGCACAGATACGCAGTATTTT; CDR3: CASSRGGTDTQYF
length: 14; D: .; V: TRBV29-1; J: TRBJ2-2; size: .; DNA: TGCAGGGTTCGAGGGGAAGTGGACACCGGGGAGCTGTTTTTT; CDR3: CRVRGEVDTGELFF
length: 19; D: .; V: TRBV24-1; J: TRBJ2-5; size: .; DNA: TGTGCCACCAGTGACCACATCGGGAGTAGCGATGGCTCCCAAGAGACCCAGTACTTC; CDR3: CATSDHIGSSDGSQETQYF
length: 10; D: .; V: TRBV29-1; J: TRBJ1-1; size: once; DNA: TGCAGCGAAGTCAGACTTGAAGCCTCCTTT; CDR3: CSEVRLEASF
length: 15; D: TRBD2; V: TRBV7-2; J: TRBJ2-3; size: many; DNA: TGTGCCAGCAGCTACCAGCGGGGACCAAAAGATACGCAGTATTTT; CDR3: CASSYQRGPKDTQYF
length: 16; D: .; V: TRBV6-1; J: TRBJ1-1; size: .; DNA: TGTGCCAGCAGTGACCGGTGGGAAAGGGCGAACACTGAAGCTTTCTTT; CDR3: CASSDRWERANTEAFF
length: 15; D: .; V: TRBV6-2/TRBV6-3; J: TRBJ2-7; size: .; DNA: TGTGCCAGCAGTTACAGGAGGGAGCCTGGATATGAGCAGTACTTC; CDR3: CASSYRREPGYEQYF
length: 14; D: .; V: TRBV19; J: TRBJ2-3; size: .; DNA: TGTGCCAGTAGTATTTGGCAGAGCAATCAGCCCCAGTATTTT; CDR3: CASSIWQSNQPQYF
length: 18; D: .; V: TRBV11-2; J: TRBJ1-3; size: .; DNA: TGTGGCAGCAGCTTATACTCTCGGACTGCCGAGTCTGGAAACACCATATATTTT; CDR3: CGSSLYSRTAESGNTIYF
length: 16; D: TRBD2; V: TRBV4-1; J: TRBJ2-7; size: .; DNA: TGCGCCTGCAGCCATCAAGGACTAGCGGTCTTCTACGAGCAGTACTTC; CDR3: CACSHQGLAVFYEQYF
length: 14; D: .; V: TRBV5-1; J: TRBJ2-7; size: .; DNA: TGCGCCATCAGCAACCGGTCCAACTCCTACGAGCAGTACTTC; CDR3: CAISNRSNSYEQYF